Listed below are T cell receptor beta chains from one sample, sequenced in a study of identical twins. One entry per CDR3 protein, called by TCRdb with MiXCR from the 5' RACE reads. Of hundreds of thousands of distinct CDR3 sequences in the sample, approximately 22% were seen once. The same specimen was also included in a second study, on T cells expressing NK-cell markers.

Sequencing input: PBMCs. Every receptor here comes from a woman aged 18-35 years in good health. CDR3s include the opening cysteine and the closing phenylalanine or tryptophan. D genes are given only for firm matches. Only part of the rows carry a size: once, few, many, or a class if the clone is expanded.

-	TRBV6-1	few	TRBJ1-2	TGTGCCACACTAGTTGCCGGGGTGGTTTATGGCTACACCTTC	CATLVAGVVYGYTF
TRBD1	TRBV24-1	many	TRBJ2-7	TGTGCCACCACTGGGGACAGGGAGTCCTACGAGCAGTACTTC	CATTGDRESYEQYF
TRBD2	TRBV9	-	TRBJ2-5	TGTGCCAGCAGCGTATTTACTAGCGGAGAGACCCAGTACTTC	CASSVFTSGETQYF
TRBD2	TRBV9	-	TRBJ2-7	TGTGCCAGCAGCGTAGGGGAGGGGACCACCTACGAGCAGTACTTC	CASSVGEGTTYEQYF
-	TRBV6-5	few	TRBJ2-7	TGTGCCAGCAGTTACTCGCCTAGCAACTCCTACGAGCAGTACTTC	CASSYSPSNSYEQYF
TRBD1	TRBV5-1	few	TRBJ2-1	TGCGCCAGCAGCCAGACAGGGGGGGTATACAATGAGCAGTTCTTC	CASSQTGGVYNEQFF
-	TRBV6-6	-	TRBJ1-1	TGTGCCAGCAGAGGGGCCAATTCCGAAGCTTTCTTT	CASRGANSEAFF
-	TRBV4-3	few	TRBJ2-1	TGCGCCAGCAGCCAAGACAGTCGGCAGGGGTCCTACAATGAGCAGTTCTTC	CASSQDSRQGSYNEQFF
-	TRBV12-3/TRBV12-4	few	TRBJ2-1	TGTGCCAGCAGTGAGGGACACCGGGACGAGCAGTTCTTC	CASSEGHRDEQFF
-	TRBV25-1	many	TRBJ2-7	TGTGCCAGCAGAGGAATATACGAGCAGTACTTC	CASRGIYEQYF
TRBD2	TRBV12-3/TRBV12-4	many	TRBJ2-1	TGTGCCAGTAAGGCGGGGGGGCATTACAATGAGCAGTTCTTC	CASKAGGHYNEQFF
-	TRBV5-4	-	TRBJ2-1	TGTGCCAGCAGCGGGGATGCCGCAGGCCAGGGGATCAATGAGCAGTTCTTC	CASSGDAAGQGINEQFF
-	TRBV2	-	TRBJ2-3	TGTGCCAGCAGTGGTGGAAGGGGTCATGACACAGATACGCAGTATTTT	CASSGGRGHDTDTQYF
-	TRBV7-9	-	TRBJ2-3	TGTGCCAGCCAACCGCGGGAACGCACAGATACGCAGTATTTT	CASQPRERTDTQYF
TRBD2	TRBV20-1	once	TRBJ2-3	TGCAGTGCTAGAGAGCTAGCGGGGGGCAGTACGCAGTATTTT	CSARELAGGSTQYF
TRBD2	TRBV20-1	few	TRBJ2-1	TGCAGTGCTAGAATGGGACTAGCGGGCAATGAGCAGTTCTTC	CSARMGLAGNEQFF
TRBD2	TRBV6-1	few	TRBJ2-3	TGTGCCAGCAGCGCACGGGGGGGATACACAGATACGCAGTATTTT	CASSARGGYTDTQYF
-	TRBV9	few	TRBJ2-1	TGTGCCAGCAGCCACATCTCTAGGGCCTTCGATGAGCAGTTCTTC	CASSHISRAFDEQFF
-	TRBV9	few	TRBJ2-7	TGTGCCAGCAGCGTAGAGGGCACAGGCTACGAGCAGTACTTC	CASSVEGTGYEQYF
-	TRBV6-2/TRBV6-3	-	TRBJ2-1	TGTGCCAGCAGTTCTCCCCTTGTGGAGCAGTTCTTC	CASSSPLVEQFF
-	TRBV5-1	many	TRBJ2-1	TGCGCCAGCAGCTTGTATCGGGAACTGGGCAATGAGCAGTTCTTC	CASSLYRELGNEQFF
-	TRBV12-3/TRBV12-4	-	TRBJ2-7	TGTGCCAGCAGCCCCGGCTTGTGGGCCCACGAGCAGTACTTC	CASSPGLWAHEQYF
-	TRBV5-1	-	TRBJ1-1	TGCGCCAGCGGGAGGGATGGATTCTCTGAAGCTTTCTTT	CASGRDGFSEAFF
-	TRBV20-1	few	TRBJ2-7	TGCAGTGCAAAACTAGCTCCCGAGCAGTACTTC	CSAKLAPEQYF
TRBD2	TRBV9	few	TRBJ2-1	TGTGCCAGCAGCGTAGAGGCGACGACGGGACTAGCTTCCAATGAGCAGTTCTTC	CASSVEATTGLASNEQFF
-	TRBV19	-	TRBJ1-6	TGTGCCAGTAGTATACGGTATTCACCCCTCCACTTT	CASSIRYSPLHF
TRBD2	TRBV6-2/TRBV6-3	-	TRBJ2-4	TGTGCCAGCAGTTACCTCTTGACTAGCGGAGCCAAAAACATTCAGTACTTC	CASSYLLTSGAKNIQYF
-	TRBV5-1	few	TRBJ2-3	TGCGCCAGCAGCTTGTCGTGGGAAAGGGGGACAGATACGCAGTATTTT	CASSLSWERGTDTQYF
-	TRBV6-5	few	TRBJ1-5	TGTGCCAGCAGTTACTTCCCGGGAGTTCAGCCCCAGCATTTT	CASSYFPGVQPQHF
-	TRBV29-1	few	TRBJ1-3	TGCAGCGTTCCCGTGGGGGGAGACGGGCACTCTGGAAACACCATATATTTT	CSVPVGGDGHSGNTIYF
-	TRBV20-1	-	TRBJ2-1	TGCAGTGCATTTCCCGGAGGTAATGAGCAGTTCTTC	CSAFPGGNEQFF
-	TRBV12-3/TRBV12-4	few	TRBJ1-5	TGTGCCAGCAGAGCGGGGCCCCATAGCAATCAGCCCCAGCATTTT	CASRAGPHSNQPQHF
TRBD2	TRBV10-2	many	TRBJ2-3	TGCGCCAGCAGTGAGAGTAGCGGGAGTGATACGCAGTATTTT	CASSESSGSDTQYF
-	TRBV6-1	many	TRBJ1-2	TGTGCCAGCAGTGGCGACGGCGACTATGGCTACACCTTC	CASSGDGDYGYTF
-	TRBV10-3	few	TRBJ2-3	TGTGCCATCAGTGGAGTCCGGGACCGGAGAACAGATACGCAGTATTTT	CAISGVRDRRTDTQYF
-	TRBV12-3/TRBV12-4	-	TRBJ2-3	TGTGCCAGCAGTTTAGGGACTCCCCTCGGGGATACGCAGTATTTT	CASSLGTPLGDTQYF
-	TRBV27	few	TRBJ2-3	TGTGCCAGCAGTTTCCCTGACAGAGAGACGCAGTATTTT	CASSFPDRETQYF
-	TRBV18	-	TRBJ2-1	TGTGCCAGCTCACCCCGCTCAGGGAGCTCCTACAATGAGCAGTTCTTC	CASSPRSGSSYNEQFF
-	TRBV5-1	-	TRBJ2-1	TGCGCCAGCAGCTTAACCGCGGGACCGGGGTTCTTC	CASSLTAGPGFF
-	TRBV12-3/TRBV12-4	-	TRBJ2-7	TGTGCCAGCAGTTTAACGAGGGAGCAGTACTTC	CASSLTREQYF
TRBD1	TRBV7-9	many	TRBJ1-5	TGTGCCAGCAGCGAATCGGACAGGAGCAATCAGCCCCAGCATTTT	CASSESDRSNQPQHF
-	TRBV27	few	TRBJ2-7	TGTGCCAGCAGCTGGGAGCCCTATTACGAGCAGTACTTC	CASSWEPYYEQYF
-	TRBV7-2	medium-sized	TRBJ2-3	TGTGCCAGCAGCTTAGCCGGGGGCGTTTTGCAGTATTTT	CASSLAGGVLQYF
-	TRBV24-1	few	TRBJ2-3	TGTGCCACCAGTGATTCCCCCGGGCGGGGTTCTATCACAGATACGCAGTATTTT	CATSDSPGRGSITDTQYF
TRBD1	TRBV9	-	TRBJ1-1	TGTGCCAGCAGCCCAACAGGGGGGGGATCCACTGAAGCTTTCTTT	CASSPTGGGSTEAFF
-	TRBV12-3/TRBV12-4	few	TRBJ2-3	TGTGCCAGCACCCTCGATCATACGCAGTATTTT	CASTLDHTQYF
TRBD2	TRBV4-2	-	TRBJ2-5	TGTGCCAGCAGCCAAGCTCACGGGGGGGTTCAAGAGACCCAGTACTTC	CASSQAHGGVQETQYF
-	TRBV20-1	-	TRBJ2-2	TGCAGTGCTTCCGGGACGCCGGGTGGTGCCGGGGAGCTGTTTTTT	CSASGTPGGAGELFF
-	TRBV12-3/TRBV12-4	-	TRBJ1-6	TGTGCCAGCAGTTTTTCAGGGAATGGGTCACCCCTCCACTTT	CASSFSGNGSPLHF
TRBD2	TRBV12-3/TRBV12-4	-	TRBJ2-1	TGTGCCAGCAGCAGTAGCGGGGGGTTGGGAGAGCAGTTCTTC	CASSSSGGLGEQFF